Shown below are 28 T cell receptor beta chains from a single sample sequenced in a study of technical replicates of blood from a handful of donors. Using immunoSEQ multiplex PCR, the repertoire was profiled, and TCRdb retains in-frame clones only, with some absent. The sample carries about 48,000 clones, around 90% recorded once. The sequencing sample was made of PBMCs. The origin of the receptors is a human donor in good health. Some clones in this sample may be carry-over from other donors' samples.

The chain is built from TRBV29-1 and TRBJ2-7, with unresolved D. Trimming left V 2 bases short and J 0 bases short, with 8 bases between. This CDR3 comprises 13 residues. Germline V gene data show CDR1 as SQVTM and CDR2 as ANQGSEA. For the CDR3, the DNA is TGCAGCGTTGAAACACAGAGCTCCTACGAGCAGTACTTC. The encoded protein is CSVETQSSYEQYF.

The rearrangement links TRBV6-5 to TRBJ2-3, with D unclear. The CDR3 has 16 amino acids. The V gene lost 0 bases and the J gene lost 6 bases, with 16 bases spanning the gap. Germline CDR1 MNHEY, CDR2 SVGAGI. CDR3 in amino acids: CASSYSGITSADTQYF. The DNA for the CDR3 is TGTGCCAGCAGTTACTCGGGCATCACTTCCGCGGATACGCAGTATTTT.

V is TRBV19 and J is TRBJ2-5; maybe TRBD1 (6 bases). The CDR3 consists of 16 residues. V was clipped by 0 bases and J by 1 base, with 12 bases between them. CDR1 is LNHDA, CDR2 SQIVND, per germline (reference sequence). CDR3 sequence reads: CASSIDGRGLQETQYF. The CDR3 DNA is TGTGCCAGTAGTATAGATGGCAGGGGCCTCCAAGAGACCCAGTACTTC.

A single count supports this clone. The chain employs TRBV5-1 and TRBJ2-7; the match to TRBD2 covers 10 bases. The V gene's germline CDR1 is SGHRS and CDR2 YFSETQ. CDR3 length: 17 amino acids. After removal of 0 bases from V and 1 base from J, the junction contained 7 bases not matched to a gene. The CDR3 DNA is TGCGCCAGCAGCTTGGTAGGACTAGCGGATCTATCCTACGAGCAGTACTTC. Amino acids: CASSLVGLADLSYEQYF.

This clone has more than one count but fewer than ten. The rearrangement joins TRBV7-9 to TRBJ2-2; the match to TRBD1 covers 8 bases. Unmatched junction bases numbered 3, after V lost 5 bases and J lost 1 base. Per the germline V gene, CDR1 is SEHNR and CDR2 is FQNEAQ (reference sequence). This CDR3 comprises 15 residues. The chain's CDR3 is CASSIGTGNTGELFF. The CDR3 DNA follows: TGTGCCAGCAGCATAGGGACAGGGAACACCGGGGAGCTGTTTTTT.

V and J are TRBV15 and TRBJ2-5, with 9 bases fitting TRBD2. V was pared by 4 bases and J by 4 bases, with 7 bases of the junction left unmatched. The germline gives CDR1 LNHNV, CDR2 YYDKDF (reference sequence). CDR3 length equals 15 residues. The DNA for the CDR3 is TGTGCCACCAGCAATTCAGCGGGAGGCGGAGAGACCCAGTACTTC. Translated: CATSNSAGGGETQYF.

V is TRBV6-1 and J is TRBJ2-7; TRBD2 matches 11 bases. Per germline, CDR1 MNHNS and CDR2 SASEGT. This CDR3 has 15 amino acids. Trimming cost V 4 bases and J 6 bases; bases outside gene matches: 8. CDR3 residues: CASSGGTSGRPEQYF. DNA of the CDR3: TGTGCCAGCAGTGGAGGGACTAGCGGCCGGCCCGAGCAGTACTTC.

This chain uses TRBV13 with TRBJ2-1; 7 nucleotides line up with TRBD2. J was trimmed by 6 bases and V by 5 bases; bases with no gene match: 10. The CDR3 spans 15 residues. The germline V gene encodes CDR1 PRHDT and CDR2 FYEKMQ (reference sequence). In nucleotides, the CDR3 is TGTGCCAGCAGCCTAGCGGCTAGCGGCTCCAATGAGCAGTTCTTC. It is translated as CASSLAASGSNEQFF.

This clone is a singleton in its sample. The CDR3: CASSQTQGARIRNEQFF. For the CDR3, the DNA is TGCGCCAGCAGCCAAACACAGGGGGCGCGGATTCGGAATGAGCAGTTCTTC. The genes are TRBV4-1 and TRBJ2-1, with TRBD1 identical over 9 bases. Looked up from germline, CDR1 is MGHRA and CDR2 is YSYEKL. V dropped 2 bases and J dropped 7; count of bases not matched to a gene: 12. This CDR3 has 17 amino acids.

This clone was counted between two and nine times. At the DNA level, this CDR3 is encoded by other sequences in the same sample as well. The J gene is TRBJ2-1, the V gene TRBV5-1; 7 bases match TRBD2. Germline V gene data show CDR1 as SGHRS and CDR2 as YFSETQ. V trimming: 4 bases; J trimming: 4 bases; junction bases outside the gene matches: 5. The CDR3 contains 14 residues. CDR3 region: CASSGSGAYNEQFF. The CDR3 nucleotides read TGCGCCAGCAGCGGAAGCGGGGCATACAATGAGCAGTTCTTC. Full variable domain (rest looked up from reference TRBV5-1 and TRBJ2-1): KAGVTQTPRYLIKTRGQQVTLSCSPISGHRSVSWYQQTPGQGLQFLFEYFSETQRNKGNFPGRFSGRQFSNSRSEMNVSTLELGDSALYLCASSGSGAYNEQFFGPGTRLTVL.

The genes are TRBV7-6 and TRBJ2-3; 7 nucleotides align to TRBD1. The CDR3 runs to 14 residues. Unmatched junction bases numbered 5, after V lost 6 bases and J lost 2 bases. Germline CDR1 reads SGHVS; CDR2 reads FNYEAQ. The CDR3 nucleotides read TGTGCCAGCAGTAGAGGGGGCTACACAGATACGCAGTATTTT. It encodes CASSRGGYTDTQYF.

V usage is TRBV6-5 and J usage is TRBJ2-1; 12 positions agree with TRBD1. The V and J ends lost 7 bases and 9 bases, in that order; junction bases with no gene match: 10. The CDR3 extends over 15 amino acids. The germline V gene has CDR1 MNHEY and CDR2 SVGAGI. DNA for the CDR3: TGTGCCAGCAACTCGGGACAGGGGGCTCTAGGTGAGCAGTTCTTC. Translation gives CASNSGQGALGEQFF.

CDR3 amino acids: CASSFGLAGGAQIEQYF. DNA of the CDR3: TGTGCCAGCAGCTTCGGACTAGCGGGAGGGGCACAGATAGAGCAGTATTTT. The V call is TRBV7-3, the J call TRBJ2-3; the match to TRBD2 covers 15 bases. The J segment lost 11 bases and the V segment lost 3 bases, leaving 12 bases of the junction unmatched. This CDR3 is built from 17 residues. Germline V gene data show CDR1 as SGHTA and CDR2 as FQGTGA.

The V call is TRBV7-9, the J call TRBJ1-1, with TRBD1 identical over 7 bases. The V gene end was trimmed by 5 bases and the J gene end by 2 bases; junction bases not matched to a gene: 2. The CDR3 is made up of 13 amino acids. The germline V gene encodes CDR1 SEHNR and CDR2 FQNEAQ (reference sequence). CDR3 sequence: CASSRDRNTEAFF. DNA for the CDR3: TGTGCCAGCAGCAGGGACAGAAACACTGAAGCTTTCTTT.

The chain uses TRBV30 and TRBJ2-5; D not resolved. The V end lost 0 bases, the J end lost 5 bases, and 10 bases lay between the germline ends. Germline V gene data show CDR1 as GTSNPN and CDR2 as SVGIG (reference sequence). CDR3 size: 13 residues. CDR3 in amino acids: CAWSVRMRETQYF. The CDR3 region has the DNA TGTGCCTGGAGTGTAAGAATGAGGGAGACCCAGTACTTC.

The chain has TRBV5-6 and TRBJ1-2; unclear D gene. The CDR3 sequence is 12 residues long. In germline, CDR1 is SGHDT, CDR2 YYEEEE. The ends were cut back, 3 bases at V and 4 bases at J, with 7 bases in the middle. The CDR3 spells CASSSRSYGYTF. In DNA form, the CDR3 reads TGTGCCAGCAGCTCCCGGAGCTATGGCTACACCTTC.

The chain carries TRBV6-6 and TRBJ2-7; the D gene is possibly TRBD2 (7 bases). V was pared by 5 bases and J by 3 bases, with 17 bases between. CDR1 is MNHNY, CDR2 SVGAGI, per germline (reference sequence). The CDR3 sequence is 15 residues long. This CDR3 reads CASSLRGAGFYEQYF. The CDR3 DNA reads TGTGCCAGCAGTCTCCGGGGGGCGGGGTTCTACGAGCAGTACTTC.

This clone was seen only once. CDR3 sequence: CASSRGTSGIYEQYF. In DNA form, the CDR3 reads TGTGCCAGCAGCAGAGGGACTAGCGGGATTTACGAGCAGTACTTC. The V gene is TRBV7-9, the J gene TRBJ2-7; 13 nucleotides match TRBD2. The V and J ends lost 5 bases and 4 bases, in that order; junction bases with no gene match: 5. This CDR3 has 15 amino acids. The germline V gene encodes CDR1 SEHNR and CDR2 FQNEAQ (reference sequence).

This clone was picked up a small number of times. J is TRBJ2-7 and V is TRBV18, with D tentatively TRBD2 (7 bases). The V gene lost 2 bases and the J gene lost 2 bases, with 16 bases spanning the gap. This CDR3 contains 16 residues. In germline, CDR1 is KGHSH, CDR2 LQKENI. CDR3 nucleotide sequence: TGTGCCAGCTCACCATTAGCCCTCGGGGGGCCCTACGAGCAGTACTTC. Amino acid sequence: CASSPLALGGPYEQYF.

This rearrangement joins TRBV7-9 to TRBJ2-5, with 8 bases identical to TRBD2. The CDR3 contains 15 residues. After removal of 5 bases from V and 2 bases from J, the junction contained 7 bases not matched to a gene. Germline assignment: CDR1 SEHNR and CDR2 FQNEAQ (reference sequence). In nucleotides, the CDR3 is TGTGCCAGCAGCCCCAGGCCGGGGGGGCAAGAGACCCAGTACTTC. This gives the protein CASSPRPGGQETQYF. Full variable domain (rest looked up from reference TRBV7-9 and TRBJ2-5): DTGVSQNPRHKITKRGQNVTFRCDPISEHNRLYWYRQTLGQGPEFLTYFQNEAQLEKSRLLSDRFSAERPKGSFSTLEIQRTEQGDSAMYLCASSPRPGGQETQYFGPGTRLLVL.

The V and J genes are TRBV6-5 and TRBJ2-2; TRBD2 is a possible D gene (5 bases). This CDR3 has 15 residues. V was trimmed by 6 bases and J by 0 bases, leaving 11 bases between them. Germline CDR1 MNHEY, CDR2 SVGAGI. This chain's CDR3 is CASSSGITNTGELFF. CDR3 coding DNA: TGTGCCAGCAGCTCGGGGATCACGAACACCGGGGAGCTGTTTTTT.

The V call is TRBV7-2, the J call TRBJ1-2; possible D gene TRBD1, 6 bases. Trimming took 5 bases from V and 0 from J, leaving 10 bases between them. Germline CDR1 and CDR2: SGHTA and FQGNSA. This CDR3 spans 14 amino acids. The CDR3 DNA is TGTGCCAGCAGCATAACAGGGTCTAACTATGGCTACACCTTC. It is translated as CASSITGSNYGYTF.

V gene TRBV7-2 combines with J gene TRBJ2-7; D unclear. The V end was cut by 6 bases, the J end by 0 bases, with 12 bases between. Per germline, CDR1 SGHTA and CDR2 FQGNSA. The CDR3 is 14 residues long. The CDR3 coding sequence is TGTGCCAGCAGGCCGGGTGGAAGCTCCTACGAGCAGTACTTC. Protein product: CASRPGGSSYEQYF.

J is TRBJ1-2 and V is TRBV2; 7 nucleotides match TRBD1. V gave up 5 bases and J gave up 8 bases; unmatched junction bases: 2. The CDR3 contains 11 residues. Germline V gene lookup returns CDR1 SNHLY and CDR2 FYNNEI. The CDR3 DNA reads TGTGCCAGCAGTTACAGGGGCGGCTACACCTTC. It specifies CASSYRGGYTF.

This chain uses TRBV6-5 with TRBJ1-2, with 10 bases that match TRBD1. J was trimmed by 4 bases and V by 8 bases; bases with no gene match: 4. The germline gives CDR1 MNHEY, CDR2 SVGAGI. This CDR3 contains 13 residues. The CDR3 DNA reads TGTGCCAGCCACGGGACAGGGGTCTATGGCTACACCTTC. Its protein is CASHGTGVYGYTF.

V is TRBV29-1 and J is TRBJ2-1; 8 bases line up with TRBD2. CDR3 size: 16 residues. J gave up 7 bases and V 4 bases, and 15 bases lay outside the gene matches. In germline, CDR1 is SQVTM, CDR2 ANQGSEA. The CDR3 bases are TGCAGCGTTGCGGGCGGGGGGTCCCCGGGGGGAAATGAGCAGTTCTTC. It codes for CSVAGGGSPGGNEQFF.

This chain links TRBV28 with TRBJ2-3, with TRBD2 matching 8 bases. Germline-derived CDR1 and CDR2 are MDHEN and SYDVKM. The CDR3 sequence is 17 residues long. Germline trimming cut 6 bases from V and 5 bases from J; bases unmatched to any gene: 16. The chain's CDR3 is CASSSEFGAGGRDTQYF. The CDR3 bases are TGTGCCAGCAGCTCCGAGTTCGGGGCGGGGGGACGAGATACGCAGTATTTT.

This clone occurred a few times. CDR3 DNA sequence: TGTGCCAGCAGCTCCGTAGCGGGAGGGAACACCGGGGAGCTGTTTTTT. Protein product: CASSSVAGGNTGELFF. The rearrangement joins TRBV7-6 to TRBJ2-2; 10 bases are a match to TRBD2. The junction had 3 bases not matched to a gene; V was cut back by 4 bases and J by 1 base. Germline CDR1 is SGHVS and CDR2 is FNYEAQ. The CDR3 has 16 amino acids.